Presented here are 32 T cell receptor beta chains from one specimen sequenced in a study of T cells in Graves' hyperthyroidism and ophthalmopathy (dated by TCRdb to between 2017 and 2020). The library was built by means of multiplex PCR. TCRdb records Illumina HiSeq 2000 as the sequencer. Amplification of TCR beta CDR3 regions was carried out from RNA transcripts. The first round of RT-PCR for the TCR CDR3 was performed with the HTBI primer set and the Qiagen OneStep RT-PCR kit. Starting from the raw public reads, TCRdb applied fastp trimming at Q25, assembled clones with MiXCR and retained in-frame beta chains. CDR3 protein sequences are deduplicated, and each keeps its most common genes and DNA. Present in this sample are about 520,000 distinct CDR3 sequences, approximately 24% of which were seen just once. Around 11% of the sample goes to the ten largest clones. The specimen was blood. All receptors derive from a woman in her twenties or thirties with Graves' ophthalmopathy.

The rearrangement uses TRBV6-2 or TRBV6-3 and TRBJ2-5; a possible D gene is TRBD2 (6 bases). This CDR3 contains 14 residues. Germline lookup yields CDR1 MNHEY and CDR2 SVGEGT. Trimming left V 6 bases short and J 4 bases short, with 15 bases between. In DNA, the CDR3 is TGTGCCAGCAGCGTGGTAGCGGTAAGAGAGACCCAGTACTTC. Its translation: CASSVVAVRETQYF.

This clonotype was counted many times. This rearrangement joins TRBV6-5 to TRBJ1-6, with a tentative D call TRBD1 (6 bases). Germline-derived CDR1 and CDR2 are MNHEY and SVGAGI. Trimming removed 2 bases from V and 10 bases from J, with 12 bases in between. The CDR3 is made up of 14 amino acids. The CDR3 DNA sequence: TGTGCCAGCAGTTACGGGGGGGCTACCTCACCCCTCCACTTT. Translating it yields CASSYGGATSPLHF.

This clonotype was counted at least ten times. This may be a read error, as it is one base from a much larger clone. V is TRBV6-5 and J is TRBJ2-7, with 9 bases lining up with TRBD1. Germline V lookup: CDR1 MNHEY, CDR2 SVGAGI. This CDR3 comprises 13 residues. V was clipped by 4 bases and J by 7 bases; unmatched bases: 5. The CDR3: CASSLGQGKEQYF. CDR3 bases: TGTGCCAGCAGTTTAGGACAGGGGAAGGAGCAGTACTTC.

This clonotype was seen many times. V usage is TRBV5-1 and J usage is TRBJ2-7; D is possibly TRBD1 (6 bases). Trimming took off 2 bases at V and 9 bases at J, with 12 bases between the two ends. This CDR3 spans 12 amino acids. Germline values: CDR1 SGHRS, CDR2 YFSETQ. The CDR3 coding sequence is TGCGCCAGCAGCTTAAACGGACAGTCGCAGTACTTC. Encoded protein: CASSLNGQSQYF.

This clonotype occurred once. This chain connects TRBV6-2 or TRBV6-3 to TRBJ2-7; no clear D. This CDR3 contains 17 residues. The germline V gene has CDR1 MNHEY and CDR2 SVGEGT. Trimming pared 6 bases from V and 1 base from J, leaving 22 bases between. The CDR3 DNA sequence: TGTGCCAGCAGGTACAACCCTCACGGTGGCCAATCCTACGAGCAGTACTTC. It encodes CASRYNPHGGQSYEQYF.

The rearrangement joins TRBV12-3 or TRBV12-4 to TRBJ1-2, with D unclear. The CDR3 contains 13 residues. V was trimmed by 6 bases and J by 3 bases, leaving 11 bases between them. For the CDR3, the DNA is TGTGCCAGCAGCCGAGGAGGGCACTATGGCTACACCTTC. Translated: CASSRGGHYGYTF.

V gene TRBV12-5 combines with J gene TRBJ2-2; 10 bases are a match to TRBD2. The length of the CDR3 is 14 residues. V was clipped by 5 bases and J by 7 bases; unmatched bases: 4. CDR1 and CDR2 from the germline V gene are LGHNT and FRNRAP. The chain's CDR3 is CASGLGLANGELFF. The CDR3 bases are TGTGCTAGTGGTCTGGGACTAGCGAACGGGGAGCTGTTTTTT.

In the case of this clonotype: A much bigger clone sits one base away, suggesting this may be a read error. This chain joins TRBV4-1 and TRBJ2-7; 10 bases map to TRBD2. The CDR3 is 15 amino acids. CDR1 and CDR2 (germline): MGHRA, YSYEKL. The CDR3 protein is CASCQVLAGDYEQYF. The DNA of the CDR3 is TGCGCCAGCTGCCAAGTTCTAGCGGGAGACTACGAGCAGTACTTC.

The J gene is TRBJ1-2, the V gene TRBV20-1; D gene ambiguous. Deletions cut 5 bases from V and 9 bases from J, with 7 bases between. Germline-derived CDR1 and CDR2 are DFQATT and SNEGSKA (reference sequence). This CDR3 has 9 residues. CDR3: CSAGDSYTF. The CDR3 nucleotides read TGCAGTGCTGGCGACAGCTACACCTTC.

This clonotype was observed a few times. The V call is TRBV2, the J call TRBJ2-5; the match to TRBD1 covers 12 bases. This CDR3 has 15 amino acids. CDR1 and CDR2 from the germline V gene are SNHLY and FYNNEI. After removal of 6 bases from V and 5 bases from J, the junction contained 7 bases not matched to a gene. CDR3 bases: TGTGCCAGCAGGAATCGGGACAGGGGGCTGGAGACCCAGTACTTC. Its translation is CASRNRDRGLETQYF.

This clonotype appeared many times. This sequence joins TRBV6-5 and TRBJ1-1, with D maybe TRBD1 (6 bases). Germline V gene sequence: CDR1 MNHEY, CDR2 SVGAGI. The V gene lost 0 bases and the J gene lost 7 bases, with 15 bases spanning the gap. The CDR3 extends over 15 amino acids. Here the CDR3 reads CASSYSKDSMVEAFF. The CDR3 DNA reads TGTGCCAGCAGTTACTCGAAGGACAGCATGGTTGAAGCTTTCTTT.

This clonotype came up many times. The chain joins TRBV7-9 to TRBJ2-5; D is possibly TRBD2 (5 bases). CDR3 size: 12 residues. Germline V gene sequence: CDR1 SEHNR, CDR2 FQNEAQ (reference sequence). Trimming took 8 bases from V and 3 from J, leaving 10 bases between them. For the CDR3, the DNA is TGTGCCAGCCTTCTCGGGAAAGAGACCCAGTACTTC. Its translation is CASLLGKETQYF.

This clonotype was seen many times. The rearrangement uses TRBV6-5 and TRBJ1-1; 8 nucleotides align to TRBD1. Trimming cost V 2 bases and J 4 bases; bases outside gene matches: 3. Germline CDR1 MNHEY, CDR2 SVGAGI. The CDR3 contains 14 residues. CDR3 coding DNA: TGTGCCAGCAGTTACAGGACAGGGACCACTGAAGCTTTCTTT. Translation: CASSYRTGTTEAFF.

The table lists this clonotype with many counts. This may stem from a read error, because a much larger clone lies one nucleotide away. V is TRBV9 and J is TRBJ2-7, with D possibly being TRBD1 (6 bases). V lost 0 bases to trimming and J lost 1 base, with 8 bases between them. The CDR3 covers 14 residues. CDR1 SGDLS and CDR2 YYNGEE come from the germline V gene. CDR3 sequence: CASSVAQGSYEQYF. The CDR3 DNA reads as TGTGCCAGCAGCGTAGCTCAGGGGTCCTACGAGCAGTACTTC.

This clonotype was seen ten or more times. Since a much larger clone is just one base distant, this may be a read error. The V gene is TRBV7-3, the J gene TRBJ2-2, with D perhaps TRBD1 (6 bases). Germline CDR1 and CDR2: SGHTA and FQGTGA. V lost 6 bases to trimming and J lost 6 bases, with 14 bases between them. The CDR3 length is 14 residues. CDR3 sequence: CASSSQQGAGELFF. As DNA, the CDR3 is TGTGCCAGCAGTTCCCAACAGGGCGCCGGGGAGCTGTTTTTT.

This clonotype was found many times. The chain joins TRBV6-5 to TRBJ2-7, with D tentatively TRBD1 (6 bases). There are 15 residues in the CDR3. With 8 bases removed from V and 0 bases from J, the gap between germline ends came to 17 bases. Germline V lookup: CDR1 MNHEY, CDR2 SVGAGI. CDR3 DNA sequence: TGTGCCAGCTGCTACCGGGACACCAGCTCCTACGAGCAGTACTTC. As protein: CASCYRDTSSYEQYF.

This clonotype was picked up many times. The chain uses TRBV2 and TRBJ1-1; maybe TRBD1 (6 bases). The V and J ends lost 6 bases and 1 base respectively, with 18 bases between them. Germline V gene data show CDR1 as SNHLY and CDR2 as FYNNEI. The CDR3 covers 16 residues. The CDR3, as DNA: TGTGCCAGCAGGTCCATCTCCTGGGGGCCGAACACTGAAGCTTTCTTT. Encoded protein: CASRSISWGPNTEAFF.

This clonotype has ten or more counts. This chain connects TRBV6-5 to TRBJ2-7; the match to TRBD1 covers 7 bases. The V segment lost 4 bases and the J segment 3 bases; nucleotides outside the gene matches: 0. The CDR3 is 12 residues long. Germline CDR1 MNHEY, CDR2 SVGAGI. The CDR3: CASSSGGYEQYF. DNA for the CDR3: TGTGCCAGCAGTTCAGGGGGCTACGAGCAGTACTTC.

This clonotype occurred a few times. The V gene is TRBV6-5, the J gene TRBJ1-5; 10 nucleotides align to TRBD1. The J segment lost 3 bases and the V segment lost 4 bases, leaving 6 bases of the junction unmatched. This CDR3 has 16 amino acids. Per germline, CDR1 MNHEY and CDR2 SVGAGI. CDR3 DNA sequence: TGTGCCAGCAGTTCCAGGACAGGGGGTAACAATCAGCCCCAGCATTTT. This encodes CASSSRTGGNNQPQHF.

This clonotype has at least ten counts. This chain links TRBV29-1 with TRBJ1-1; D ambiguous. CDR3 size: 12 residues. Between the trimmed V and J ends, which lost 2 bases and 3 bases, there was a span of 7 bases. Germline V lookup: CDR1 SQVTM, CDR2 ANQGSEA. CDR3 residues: CSVEPQDTEAFF. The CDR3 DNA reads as TGCAGCGTTGAACCCCAGGACACTGAAGCTTTCTTT.

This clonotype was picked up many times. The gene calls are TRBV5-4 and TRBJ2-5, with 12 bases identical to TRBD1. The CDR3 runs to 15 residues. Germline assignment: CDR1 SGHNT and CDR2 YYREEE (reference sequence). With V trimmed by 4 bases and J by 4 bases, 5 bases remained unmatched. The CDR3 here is CASSTGQGALETQYF. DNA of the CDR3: TGTGCCAGCAGCACGGGACAGGGGGCGTTAGAGACCCAGTACTTC.

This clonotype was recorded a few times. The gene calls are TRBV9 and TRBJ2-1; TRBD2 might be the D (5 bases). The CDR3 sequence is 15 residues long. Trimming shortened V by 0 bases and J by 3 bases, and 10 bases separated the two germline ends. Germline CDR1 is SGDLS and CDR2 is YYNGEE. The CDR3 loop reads CASSVVGEVYNEQFF. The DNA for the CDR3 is TGTGCCAGCAGCGTAGTCGGGGAAGTCTACAATGAGCAGTTCTTC.

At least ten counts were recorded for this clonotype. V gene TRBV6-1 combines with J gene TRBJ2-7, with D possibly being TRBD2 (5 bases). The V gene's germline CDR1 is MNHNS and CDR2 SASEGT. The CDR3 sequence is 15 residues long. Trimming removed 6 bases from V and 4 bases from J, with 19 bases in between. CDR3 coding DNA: TGTGCCAGCAGCCCCCTAAGAGGGTCCGCATACGAGCAGTACTTC. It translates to CASSPLRGSAYEQYF.

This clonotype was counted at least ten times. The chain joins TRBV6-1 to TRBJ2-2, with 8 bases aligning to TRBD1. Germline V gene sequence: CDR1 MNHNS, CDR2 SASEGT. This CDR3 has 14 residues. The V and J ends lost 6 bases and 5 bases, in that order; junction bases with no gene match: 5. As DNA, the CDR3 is TGTGCCAGCAGACGAACAGGGGGAACCGGGGAGCTGTTTTTT. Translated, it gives CASRRTGGTGELFF.

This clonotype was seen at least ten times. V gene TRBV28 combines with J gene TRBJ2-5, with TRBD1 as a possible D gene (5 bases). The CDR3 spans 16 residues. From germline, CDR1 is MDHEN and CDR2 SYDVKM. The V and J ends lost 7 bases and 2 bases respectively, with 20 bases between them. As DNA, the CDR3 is TGTGCCAGCACTCCTCCCTCACCTAGACAGCAAGAGACCCAGTACTTC. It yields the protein CASTPPSPRQQETQYF.

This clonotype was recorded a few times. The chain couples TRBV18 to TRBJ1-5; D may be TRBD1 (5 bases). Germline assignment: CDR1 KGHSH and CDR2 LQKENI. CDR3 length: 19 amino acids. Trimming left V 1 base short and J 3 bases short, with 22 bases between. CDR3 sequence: CASSPLGGPGGSTNQPQHF. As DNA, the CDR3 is TGTGCCAGCTCACCACTCGGTGGTCCCGGGGGTAGTACCAATCAGCCCCAGCATTTT.

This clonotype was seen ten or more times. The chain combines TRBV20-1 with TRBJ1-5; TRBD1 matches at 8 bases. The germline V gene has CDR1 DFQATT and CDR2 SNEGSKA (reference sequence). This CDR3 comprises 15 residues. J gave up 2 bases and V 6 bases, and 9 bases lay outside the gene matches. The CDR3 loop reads CSAWPGGSGNQPQHF. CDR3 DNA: TGCAGTGCCTGGCCAGGGGGCTCCGGCAATCAGCCCCAGCATTTT.

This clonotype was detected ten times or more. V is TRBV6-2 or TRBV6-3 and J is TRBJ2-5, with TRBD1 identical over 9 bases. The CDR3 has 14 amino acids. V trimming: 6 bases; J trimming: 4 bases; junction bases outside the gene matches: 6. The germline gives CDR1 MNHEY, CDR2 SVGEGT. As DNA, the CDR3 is TGTGCCAGCAGCTTCGACAGGGGGACAGAGACCCAGTACTTC. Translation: CASSFDRGTETQYF.

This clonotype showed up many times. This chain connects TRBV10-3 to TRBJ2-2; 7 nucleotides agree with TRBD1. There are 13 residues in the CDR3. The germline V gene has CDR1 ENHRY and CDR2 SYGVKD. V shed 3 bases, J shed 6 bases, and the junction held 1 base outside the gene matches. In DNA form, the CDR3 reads TGTGCCATCAGTGAAGGGGGCGCCGGGGAGCTGTTTTTT. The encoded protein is CAISEGGAGELFF.

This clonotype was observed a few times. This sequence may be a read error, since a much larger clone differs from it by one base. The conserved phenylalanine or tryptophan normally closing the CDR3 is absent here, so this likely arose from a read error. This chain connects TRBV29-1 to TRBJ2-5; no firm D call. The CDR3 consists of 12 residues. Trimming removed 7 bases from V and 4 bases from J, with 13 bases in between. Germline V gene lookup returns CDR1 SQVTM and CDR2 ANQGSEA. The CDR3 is CSGPPSRETQYL. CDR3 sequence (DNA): TGCAGCGGACCCCCTTCCAGAGAGACCCAGTACCTC.

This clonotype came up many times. The CDR3: CASSLGSGVYYGYTF. The DNA for the CDR3 is TGCGCCAGCAGCTTGGGGTCTGGGGTATACTATGGCTACACCTTC. V and J are TRBV5-1 and TRBJ1-2; D uncertain. The CDR3 is made up of 15 amino acids. The germline CDR1 and CDR2 sequences are SGHRS and YFSETQ. Trimming left V 0 bases short and J 3 bases short, with 12 bases between.

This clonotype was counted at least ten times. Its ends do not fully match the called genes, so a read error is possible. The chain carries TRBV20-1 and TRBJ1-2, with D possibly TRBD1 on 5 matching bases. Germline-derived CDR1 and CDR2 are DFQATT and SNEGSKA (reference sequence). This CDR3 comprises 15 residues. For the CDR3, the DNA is TGCAGTGCTAGCCCTACTTTGACAGCCACCGGGGCTATCCTCTTC. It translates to CSASPTLTATGAILF.